Sequencing of this T cell receptor beta chain was carried out in a study of blood T cell repertoires in COVID-19. Whole-study context: Material from acute and convalescent COVID-19 was sourced from the United States, Italy and Spain. PBMCs, B-cell-depleted T cells, or T cells provided the cDNA or gDNA that made up the material.

The CDR3 totals 15 residues. The germline V gene encodes CDR1 LNHDA and CDR2 SQIVND (reference sequence). V gave up 8 bases and J gave up 4 bases; unmatched junction bases: 9. Original processing methods: Estimates of nucleated cell counts were drawn from the amplification of reference gene primers. The assay was immunoSEQ multiplex PCR, and TCRdb's table has in-frame clones only and misses some. V, J and clone size are those of that table, while D and trimming were read from the DNA. The table records fewer than 70,000 clones, 79% of them present only once. Sequencing was carried out using peripheral blood. This receptor was identified in a man aged 60 to 69 with acute or convalescent COVID-19. J is TRBJ2-1 and V is TRBV19, with TRBD2 identical over 9 bases. The CDR3 sequence: CASGSLAGPYNEQFF. DNA for the CDR3: TGTGCCAGTGGAAGCCTAGCGGGGCCTTACAATGAGCAGTTCTTC.